The 24 T cell receptor beta chains below were found in one sample sequenced in a study of CD8+ T cells in alopecia areata. RNA was extracted and reverse transcribed into cDNA as the sequencing template. The table came from immunoSEQ multiplex PCR; TCRdb's copy has only in-frame clones and leaves some out. The sample holds fewer than 250,000 clones, approximately 61% seen once. The treatment is: oral pan-JAK inhibitor, 5-10 mg twice daily. Sample: CD4+ T cells sorted from blood, taken at week 24, from a patient treated with tofacitinib. The receptors derive from a human donor with alopecia areata.

This chain uses TRBV6-4 with TRBJ1-1; no definite D call. V gave up 2 bases and J gave up 7 bases, with 11 bases separating them. The CDR3 length is 13 residues. Germline-derived CDR1 and CDR2 are MRHNA and SNTAGT. CDR3 coding DNA: TGTGCCAGCAGTGACACGGTGTCAGATGAAGCTTTCTTT. Translating gives CASSDTVSDEAFF.

A single count supports this clone. The chain couples TRBV9 to TRBJ2-2; 7 bases match TRBD2. From germline, CDR1 is SGDLS and CDR2 YYNGEE. This CDR3 contains 15 residues. With V trimmed by 0 bases and J by 1 base, 0 bases remained unmatched. The DNA for the CDR3 is TGTGCCAGCAGCGTAGGCGGGGGGAACACCGGGGAGCTGTTTTTT. It specifies CASSVGGGNTGELFF. The full variable domain, with the rest looked up from reference TRBV9 and TRBJ2-2, is DSGVTQTPKHLITATGQRVTLRCSPRSGDLSVYWYQQSLDQGLQFLIQYYNGEERAKGNILERFSAQQFPDLHSELNLSSLELGDSALYFCASSVGGGNTGELFFGEGSRLTVL.

This clone was observed once. This chain joins TRBV13 and TRBJ2-5, with D hard to call. CDR1 and CDR2 from the germline V gene are PRHDT and FYEKMQ (reference sequence). Trimming removed 4 bases at V and 2 bases at J, with 11 bases between. The length of the CDR3 is 14 residues. The CDR3, as DNA: TGTGCCAGCAGCTCCCCCCTCCGGCAAGAGACCCAGTACTTC. Protein sequence: CASSSPLRQETQYF.

The rearrangement links TRBV2 to TRBJ2-3, with TRBD2 matching over 9 bases. Germline trimming cut 8 bases from V and 0 bases from J; bases unmatched to any gene: 3. Germline V lookup: CDR1 SNHLY, CDR2 FYNNEI. This CDR3 contains 14 residues. DNA of the CDR3: TGTGCCAGCCAGACTAGCGGTAGCACAGATACGCAGTATTTT. This encodes CASQTSGSTDTQYF.

The rearrangement uses TRBV5-1 and TRBJ2-3, with unresolved D. The germline V gene has CDR1 SGHRS and CDR2 YFSETQ. The CDR3 totals 12 residues. Trimming stripped 5 bases from V and 2 bases from J, with 6 bases between. DNA for the CDR3: TGCGCCAGCAGGGGGAACACAGATACGCAGTATTTT. Its translation is CASRGNTDTQYF. The entire variable domain, with the rest obtained from reference TRBV5-1 and TRBJ2-3, is as follows: KAGVTQTPRYLIKTRGQQVTLSCSPISGHRSVSWYQQTPGQGLQFLFEYFSETQRNKGNFPGRFSGRQFSNSRSEMNVSTLELGDSALYLCASRGNTDTQYFGPGTRLTVL.

This clone was counted ten times or more. The chain has TRBV7-9 and TRBJ2-7; 9 positions match TRBD2. In germline, CDR1 is SEHNR, CDR2 FQNEAQ (reference sequence). This CDR3 contains 13 residues. The trim removed 5 bases at V and 2 bases at J, leaving 1 base unmatched. CDR3 amino acids: CASSPSGTYEQYF. CDR3 DNA sequence: TGTGCCAGCAGCCCTAGCGGGACCTACGAGCAGTACTTC.

In its sample, this clone was seen a few times. V usage is TRBV6-1 and J usage is TRBJ1-5; D may be TRBD1 (6 bases). This CDR3 contains 13 residues. V was pared by 8 bases and J by 3 bases, with 11 bases between. CDR1 and CDR2 (germline): MNHNS, SASEGT. The CDR3 spells CASYDRSNQPQHF. DNA for the CDR3: TGTGCCAGCTATGACAGGTCCAATCAGCCCCAGCATTTT.

This chain links TRBV14 with TRBJ2-2; D uncertain. Trimming stripped 3 bases from V and 7 bases from J, with 12 bases between. Germline V lookup: CDR1 SGHDN, CDR2 FVKESK. The CDR3 is 14 residues long. The CDR3 DNA follows: TGTGCCAGCAGCCAGCAGATGGGCATCGGGGAGCTGTTTTTT. This encodes CASSQQMGIGELFF.

This clone showed up just a few times. V and J are TRBV11-1 and TRBJ2-2; D might be TRBD1 (6 bases). Germline values: CDR1 SGHAT, CDR2 FQDESV (reference sequence). V lost 5 bases to trimming and J lost 3 bases, with 10 bases between them. The CDR3 is 14 amino acids. The CDR3 loop reads CASSPHRDTGELFF. The CDR3 nucleotides read TGTGCCAGCAGCCCTCACAGGGACACCGGGGAGCTGTTTTTT.

The chain recombines TRBV7-2 with TRBJ1-5, with 7 bases aligning to TRBD1. This CDR3 region has 15 residues. The trim removed 5 bases at V and 6 bases at J, leaving 10 bases unmatched. Germline CDR1 and CDR2: SGHTA and FQGNSA. This CDR3 is CASSPWTGGGQPQHF. CDR3 coding DNA: TGTGCCAGCAGCCCTTGGACAGGCGGGGGTCAGCCCCAGCATTTT.

This clone was detected many times. Other DNA sequences in the same sample also yield this CDR3. The rearrangement links TRBV5-1 to TRBJ2-7; 7 nucleotides match TRBD2. The germline V gene has CDR1 SGHRS and CDR2 YFSETQ. The V gene end was trimmed by 4 bases and the J gene end by 1 base; junction bases not matched to a gene: 5. This CDR3 spans 14 amino acids. CDR3: CASSPGLLSYEQYF. The CDR3 DNA sequence: TGCGCCAGCAGCCCGGGACTATTGTCCTACGAGCAGTACTTC.

The chain uses TRBV11-2 and TRBJ2-6; no reliable D call. The CDR3 loop spans 15 amino acids. V lost 6 bases to trimming and J lost 4 bases, with 13 bases between them. CDR1 and CDR2 from the germline V gene are SGHAT and FQNNGV. The CDR3 loop reads CASSPILLGANVLTF. The CDR3 nucleotides are TGTGCCAGCAGTCCCATCCTTTTAGGGGCCAACGTCCTGACTTTC.

The chain links TRBV30 to TRBJ1-4; the match to TRBD1 covers 7 bases. Trimming at V came to 5 bases and at J to 3 bases, leaving 6 bases not matched to a gene. This CDR3 contains 14 residues. Germline CDR1 GTSNPN, CDR2 SVGIG (reference sequence). In nucleotides, the CDR3 is TGTGCCTGGTTAAAGACAGGGCCTAATGAAAAACTGTTTTTT. Its protein is CAWLKTGPNEKLFF.

This clone has just one count. The V call is TRBV4-3, the J call TRBJ1-1; D remains ambiguous. Trimming left V 1 base short and J 0 bases short, with 6 bases between. In germline, CDR1 is LGHNA, CDR2 YSLEER. CDR3 size: 14 residues. CDR3 bases: TGCGCCAGCAGCCAAGTGGTTCTGAACACTGAAGCTTTCTTT. Its translation is CASSQVVLNTEAFF.

The rearrangement uses TRBV5-1 and TRBJ2-3; D not resolved. CDR3 length: 14 amino acids. The germline CDR1 and CDR2 sequences are SGHRS and YFSETQ. V was clipped by 0 bases and J by 2 bases, with 7 bases between them. As DNA, the CDR3 is TGCGCCAGCAGCTTGGGACCAAACACAGATACGCAGTATTTT. Amino acids: CASSLGPNTDTQYF.

The CDR3: CAWNKLWGTGELFF. For the CDR3, the DNA is TGTGCCTGGAACAAGCTCTGGGGCACCGGGGAGCTGTTTTTT. The chain joins TRBV30 to TRBJ2-2; no firm D call. Trimming shortened V by 4 bases and J by 4 bases, and 13 bases separated the two germline ends. From germline, CDR1 is GTSNPN and CDR2 SVGIG (reference sequence). The CDR3 has 14 residues.

The J gene is TRBJ1-1, the V gene TRBV7-9; no clear D. The CDR3 length is 14 residues. Germline values: CDR1 SEHNR, CDR2 FQNEAQ (reference sequence). V was trimmed by 5 bases and J by 6 bases, leaving 16 bases between them. This CDR3 is CASSAEGRHPEAFF. The CDR3 DNA is TGTGCCAGCAGCGCCGAAGGACGACACCCTGAAGCTTTCTTT.

The chain couples TRBV7-8 to TRBJ1-2; possible D gene TRBD1, 6 bases. Trimming removed 5 bases at V and 8 bases at J, with 18 bases between. CDR1 SGHVS and CDR2 FQNEAQ come from the germline V gene. CDR3 length equals 14 residues. The CDR3 region is CASSPMNRERGYTF. In nucleotides, the CDR3 is TGTGCCAGCAGCCCGATGAACAGGGAAAGGGGCTACACCTTC.

V gene TRBV5-6 combines with J gene TRBJ2-5; D gene unclear. The germline V gene encodes CDR1 SGHDT and CDR2 YYEEEE. The CDR3 is 13 residues long. Trimming left V 1 base short and J 5 bases short, with 9 bases between. In nucleotides, the CDR3 is TGTGCCAGCAGCTTGCTATTGGCGGAGACCCAGTACTTC. The encoded protein is CASSLLLAETQYF.

This sequence joins TRBV2 and TRBJ1-2; D is undetermined. Germline CDR1 SNHLY, CDR2 FYNNEI. This CDR3 has 12 amino acids. V lost 5 bases to trimming and J lost 3 bases, with 7 bases between them. CDR3 nucleotides: TGTGCCAGCAGTAAACTATACTATGGCTACACCTTC. This gives the protein CASSKLYYGYTF.

This clone was found a few times. V and J are TRBV29-1 and TRBJ1-2, with TRBD1 matching over 11 bases. Germline CDR1 and CDR2: SQVTM and ANQGSEA. This CDR3 comprises 13 residues. Trimming cost V 7 bases and J 5 bases; bases outside gene matches: 6. Here the CDR3 reads CSARTGGEYGYTF. CDR3 sequence (DNA): TGCAGCGCTCGGACAGGGGGCGAATATGGCTACACCTTC.

The rearrangement joins TRBV18 to TRBJ2-6, with a possible D match to TRBD2 (6 bases). Germline assignment: CDR1 KGHSH and CDR2 LQKENI. CDR3 length: 17 residues. Trimming removed 3 bases at V and 1 base at J, with 13 bases between. CDR3 residues: CASSPTGAASGANVLTF. CDR3 coding DNA: TGTGCCAGCTCACCGACGGGAGCGGCGTCTGGGGCCAACGTCCTGACTTTC.

This clone was seen a single time. The chain is built from TRBV5-1 and TRBJ1-1, with 7 bases that match TRBD1. CDR1 is SGHRS, CDR2 YFSETQ, per germline. The trim removed 3 bases at V and 0 bases at J, leaving 5 bases unmatched. The CDR3 runs to 15 residues. CDR3 region: CASSYGTGVNTEAFF. The CDR3 DNA reads as TGCGCCAGCAGCTACGGTACAGGGGTGAACACTGAAGCTTTCTTT.

The V and J genes are TRBV6-5 and TRBJ2-2; D not resolved. CDR1 and CDR2 from the germline V gene are MNHEY and SVGAGI. The CDR3 totals 13 residues. V was shortened by 5 bases and J by 5 bases, with 9 bases between the two germline ends. The CDR3 DNA follows: TGTGCCAGCAGTCACCCTTGGACCGGGGAGCTGTTTTTT. Translation gives CASSHPWTGELFF.